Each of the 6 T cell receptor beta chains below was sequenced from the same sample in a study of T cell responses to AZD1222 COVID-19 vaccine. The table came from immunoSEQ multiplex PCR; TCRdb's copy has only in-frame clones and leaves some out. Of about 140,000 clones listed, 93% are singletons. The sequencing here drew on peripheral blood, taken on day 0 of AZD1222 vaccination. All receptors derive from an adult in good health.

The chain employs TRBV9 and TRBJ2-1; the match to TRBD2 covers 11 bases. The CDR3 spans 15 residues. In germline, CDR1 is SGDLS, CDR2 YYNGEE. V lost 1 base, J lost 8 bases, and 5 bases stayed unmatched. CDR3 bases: TGTGCCAGCAGCGTATACACTAGCGGGAGCCATGAGCAGTTCTTC. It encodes CASSVYTSGSHEQFF.

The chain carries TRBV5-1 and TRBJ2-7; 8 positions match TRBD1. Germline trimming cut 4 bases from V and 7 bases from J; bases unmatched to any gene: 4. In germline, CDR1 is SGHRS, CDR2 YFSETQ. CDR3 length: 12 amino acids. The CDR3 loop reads CASSERQGEQYF. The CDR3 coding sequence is TGCGCCAGCAGCGAACGACAGGGGGAGCAGTACTTC.

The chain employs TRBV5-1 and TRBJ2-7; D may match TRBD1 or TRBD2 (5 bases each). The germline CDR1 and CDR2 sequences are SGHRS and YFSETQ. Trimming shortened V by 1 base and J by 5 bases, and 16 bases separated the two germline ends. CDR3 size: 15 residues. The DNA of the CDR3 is TGCGCCAGCAGCTTGTTGCAGGGAGATTACCACGAGCAGTACTTC. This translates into CASSLLQGDYHEQYF.

Written as DNA, the CDR3 is TGTGCCAGCAGCCCGCAGGTGGCCCCGACCGAGGAGACCCAGTACTTC. This encodes CASSPQVAPTEETQYF. V is TRBV7-8 and J is TRBJ2-5; no reliable D call. V lost 5 bases to trimming and J lost 5 bases, with 21 bases between them. Germline CDR1 and CDR2: SGHVS and FQNEAQ. The CDR3 spans 16 residues. Supplemented by reference TRBV7-8 and TRBJ2-5, the full variable domain reads GAGVSQSPRYKVAKRGQDVALRCDPISGHVSLFWYQQALGQGPEFLTYFQNEAQLDKSGLPSDRFFAERPEGSVSTLKIQRTQQEDSAVYLCASSPQVAPTEETQYFGPGTRLLVL.

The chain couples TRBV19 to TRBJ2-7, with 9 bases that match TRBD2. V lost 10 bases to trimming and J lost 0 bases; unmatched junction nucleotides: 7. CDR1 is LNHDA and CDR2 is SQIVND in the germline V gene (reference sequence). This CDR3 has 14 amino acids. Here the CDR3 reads CATKGLATSYEQYF. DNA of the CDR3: TGTGCCACTAAGGGACTAGCTACCTCCTACGAGCAGTACTTC.

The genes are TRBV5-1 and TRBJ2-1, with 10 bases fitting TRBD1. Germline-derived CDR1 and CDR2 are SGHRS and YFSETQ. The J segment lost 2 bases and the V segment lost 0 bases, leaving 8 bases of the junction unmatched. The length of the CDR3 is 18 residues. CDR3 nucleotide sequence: TGCGCCAGCAGCTTGGAGGGAGCCGGGACAGGGGCCTACAATGAGCAGTTCTTC. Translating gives CASSLEGAGTGAYNEQFF.